The 11 T cell receptor beta chains listed next were all sequenced from one sample in a study of shared clonotypes between healthy human individuals. Assay: immunoSEQ multiplex PCR; the TCRdb copy retains only in-frame clones and omits some. The profile shows more than 2 million clones, roughly 94% of them singletons. Sequenced input: naive CD4+ T cells sorted from blood. The subset was: CD45RA+ positively selected. The receptors stem from a young man in good health.

V is TRBV5-6 and J is TRBJ2-7; TRBD2 matches 14 bases. CDR1 is SGHDT, CDR2 YYEEEE, per germline. Losses at the gene ends were 0 bases for V and 6 bases for J; bases not matched to a gene: 2. CDR3 length equals 15 residues. Written as DNA, the CDR3 is TGTGCCAGCAGCTTGGGACTAGCGGGAGGGCTCGAGCAGTACTTC. Translating it yields CASSLGLAGGLEQYF.

This chain uses TRBV10-3 with TRBJ2-5; D is perhaps TRBD1 or TRBD2 (6 bases each). The CDR3 covers 12 residues. Germline values: CDR1 ENHRY, CDR2 SYGVKD. Trimming stripped 9 bases from V and 3 bases from J, with 11 bases between. CDR3: CAISRGEETQYF. Written as DNA, the CDR3 is TGTGCCATATCGAGGGGGGAAGAGACCCAGTACTTC.

The J gene is TRBJ2-7, the V gene TRBV10-3; TRBD1 agrees at 10 bases. Per germline, CDR1 ENHRY and CDR2 SYGVKD. The V segment lost 4 bases and the J segment 4 bases; nucleotides outside the gene matches: 13. The CDR3 sequence is 17 residues long. CDR3 DNA: TGTGCCATCAGTGGGAACCCTGGGACAGGGGAACATTACGAGCAGTACTTC. It specifies CAISGNPGTGEHYEQYF.

The genes are TRBV18 and TRBJ2-6; 7 nucleotides match TRBD2. V gave up 6 bases and J gave up 1 base; unmatched junction bases: 18. This CDR3 contains 20 residues. In germline, CDR1 is KGHSH, CDR2 LQKENI. The CDR3 DNA is TGTGCCAGCTCTCTTACCGAGGGACTATTCTTTTCGTCTGGGGCCAACGTCCTGACTTTC. Protein product: CASSLTEGLFFSSGANVLTF. The variable domain in full, with the rest retrieved from reference TRBV18 and TRBJ2-6, is NAGVMQNPRHLVRRRGQEARLRCSPMKGHSHVYWYRQLPEEGLKFMVYLQKENIIDESGMPKERFSAEFPKEGPSILRIQQVVRGDSAAYFCASSLTEGLFFSSGANVLTFGAGSRLTVL.

V usage is TRBV9 and J usage is TRBJ1-1, with D possibly TRBD1 on 6 matching bases. Trimming pared 0 bases from V and 0 bases from J, leaving 21 bases between. The length of the CDR3 is 19 residues. Germline values: CDR1 SGDLS, CDR2 YYNGEE. CDR3 DNA: TGTGCCAGCAGCGTAGGAATAGGGGGAAGGGTCGGAATGAACACTGAAGCTTTCTTT. It codes for CASSVGIGGRVGMNTEAFF. Filled out from reference TRBV9 and TRBJ1-1, the complete variable domain reads DSGVTQTPKHLITATGQRVTLRCSPRSGDLSVYWYQQSLDQGLQFLIQYYNGEERAKGNILERFSAQQFPDLHSELNLSSLELGDSALYFCASSVGIGGRVGMNTEAFFGQGTRLTVV.

The rearrangement links TRBV28 to TRBJ1-2; D perhaps matches TRBD1 (5 bases). CDR1 and CDR2 from the germline V gene are MDHEN and SYDVKM. Deletions cut 6 bases from V and 8 bases from J, with 22 bases between. The CDR3 extends over 15 amino acids. The CDR3 DNA reads TGTGCCAGCAGGCCTGGGACCATACCCCGTTCGGGCTACACCTTC. It codes for CASRPGTIPRSGYTF.

The genes are TRBV6-6 and TRBJ2-2; unclear D gene. From germline, CDR1 is MNHNY and CDR2 SVGAGI (reference sequence). The CDR3 covers 15 residues. With 4 bases removed from V and 0 bases from J, the gap between germline ends came to 9 bases. As DNA, the CDR3 is TGTGCCAGCAGTTTCGGACCGACGAACACCGGGGAGCTGTTTTTT. Amino acid sequence: CASSFGPTNTGELFF.

The chain carries TRBV21-1 and TRBJ2-7; the D call TRBD2 from the table was never checked on the DNA. TRBV21-1 is a documented pseudogene. CDR3 length: 16 residues. This chain's CDR3 is CASSKGGREGHYEQYF. The CDR3 region has the DNA TGTGCCAGCAGCAAAGGTGGGCGGGAGGGCCACTACGAGCAGTACTTC.

The chain carries TRBV5-4 and TRBJ1-6; D gene unclear. V was trimmed by 2 bases and J by 4 bases, leaving 10 bases between them. The CDR3 covers 15 residues. CDR1 is SGHNT, CDR2 YYREEE, per germline (reference sequence). The CDR3 DNA reads TGTGCCAGCAGCTTTGAAGGGCTATATAATTCACCCCTCCACTTT. It encodes CASSFEGLYNSPLHF.

This rearrangement joins TRBV7-9 to TRBJ1-4; 7 bases are a match to TRBD1. V lost 3 bases and J lost 2; bases outside the gene matches: 6. The V gene's germline CDR1 is SEHNR and CDR2 FQNEAQ (reference sequence). The CDR3 totals 16 residues. The DNA of the CDR3 is TGTGCCAGCAGCTTTTCAGGGGGAGTTACTAATGAAAAACTGTTTTTT. It encodes CASSFSGGVTNEKLFF.

V is TRBV7-2 and J is TRBJ2-1; D is ambiguous. V dropped 0 bases and J dropped 4 bases, with 7 bases sitting between them. This CDR3 has 14 amino acids. Germline V gene data show CDR1 as SGHTA and CDR2 as FQGNSA. The CDR3, as DNA: TGTGCCAGCAGCTTAGCGCTAGATTACAATGAGCAGTTCTTC. Translation: CASSLALDYNEQFF.